Described below is a single TCR beta chain sequence and its context. This sample is part of a study of blood T cell repertoires in COVID-19. Study-wide context: The United States, Italy and Spain provided the acute and convalescent COVID-19 samples. Nucleic acid was either cDNA or gDNA, and it came from T cells, B-cell-depleted T cells, or PBMCs.

The CDR3 runs to 14 residues. Germline loops: CDR1 LNHDA, CDR2 SQIVND (reference sequence). Trimming cost V 7 bases and J 1 base, with 13 bases left between them. In the authors' workflow: How many nucleated cells were present was estimated from reference gene primer amplification. This table comes from immunoSEQ multiplex PCR, and its TCRdb copy is limited to in-frame clones, with some not included. V, J and clone size derive from that table, while D and trimming were established from the DNA sequence. The data contain just under 150,000 clones, around 90% of them singletons. The receptor was derived from a woman in her forties or fifties with acute or convalescent COVID-19. The sample consisted of peripheral blood. J is TRBJ1-1 and V is TRBV19; weak D call: TRBD1 (5 bases). This CDR3 is CASTLGAANTEAFF. The CDR3 DNA sequence: TGTGCCAGTACCTTAGGGGCGGCGAACACTGAAGCTTTCTTT.